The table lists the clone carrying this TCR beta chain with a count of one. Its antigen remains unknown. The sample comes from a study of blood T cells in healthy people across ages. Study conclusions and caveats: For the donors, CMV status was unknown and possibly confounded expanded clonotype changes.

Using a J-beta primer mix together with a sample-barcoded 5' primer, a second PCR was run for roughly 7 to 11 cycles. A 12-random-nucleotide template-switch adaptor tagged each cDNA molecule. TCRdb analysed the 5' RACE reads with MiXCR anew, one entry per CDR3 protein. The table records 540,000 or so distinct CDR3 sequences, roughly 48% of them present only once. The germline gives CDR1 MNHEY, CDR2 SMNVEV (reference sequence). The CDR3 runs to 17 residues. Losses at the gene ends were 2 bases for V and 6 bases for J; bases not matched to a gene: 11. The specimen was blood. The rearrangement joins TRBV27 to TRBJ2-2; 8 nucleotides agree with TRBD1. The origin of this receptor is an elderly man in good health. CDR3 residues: CASSLRARQGAAGELFF. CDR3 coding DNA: TGTGCCAGCAGTTTAAGAGCCCGGCAGGGGGCGGCCGGGGAGCTGTTTTTT.